A single sample gave rise to the 32 T cell receptor beta chains below, sequenced in a study of blood T cell repertoires in COVID-19. Repertoires were generated with immunoSEQ multiplex PCR, while TCRdb's copy carries only in-frame clones and drops some. The sample has about 99,000 clones; roughly four fifths are singletons. Sequenced material: peripheral blood. The receptors derive from a man aged 55 to 70 with acute or convalescent COVID-19.

The chain combines TRBV5-1 with TRBJ2-4; TRBD2 agrees at 15 bases. The CDR3 extends over 19 amino acids. Germline V lookup: CDR1 SGHRS, CDR2 YFSETQ. The ends lost 4 bases at V and 1 base at J; junction bases unmatched: 9. The CDR3 loop is CASSPGLAGGRGAKNIQYF. The CDR3 nucleotides are TGCGCCAGCAGCCCGGGACTAGCGGGGGGCCGAGGCGCCAAAAACATTCAGTACTTC.

This chain joins TRBV18 and TRBJ1-1, with 10 bases fitting TRBD1. Germline CDR1 KGHSH, CDR2 LQKENI. V lost 2 bases and J lost 3; bases outside the gene matches: 3. This CDR3 is built from 15 residues. CDR3 DNA: TGTGCCAGCTCACCAAGGGACAGGGGCGACACTGAAGCTTTCTTT. It yields the protein CASSPRDRGDTEAFF.

V gene TRBV18 combines with J gene TRBJ1-1, with no clear D. The CDR3 consists of 12 residues. CDR1 is KGHSH and CDR2 is LQKENI in the germline V gene. V dropped 10 bases and J dropped 5 bases, with 14 bases sitting between them. DNA for the CDR3: TGTGCCACCTCCCCGGGGAATACTGAAGCTTTCTTT. Protein: CATSPGNTEAFF.

The J gene is TRBJ2-3, the V gene TRBV15; D unresolved. V lost 0 bases to trimming and J lost 6 bases, with 13 bases between them. The CDR3 has 15 amino acids. The germline V gene has CDR1 LNHNV and CDR2 YYDKDF (reference sequence). In nucleotides, the CDR3 is TGTGCCACCAGCAGAGATGGCCAGGCTCGCGATACGCAGTATTTT. It yields the protein CATSRDGQARDTQYF.

J is TRBJ2-7 and V is TRBV5-1; TRBD1 aligns across 8 bases. Per the germline V gene, CDR1 is SGHRS and CDR2 is YFSETQ. CDR3 size: 15 residues. With V trimmed by 5 bases and J by 3 bases, 10 bases remained unmatched. CDR3 coding DNA: TGCGCCAGCAGAAGCGCGGGACAGGAGATCTACGAGCAGTACTTC. It specifies CASRSAGQEIYEQYF. Full variable domain (rest looked up from reference TRBV5-1 and TRBJ2-7): KAGVTQTPRYLIKTRGQQVTLSCSPISGHRSVSWYQQTPGQGLQFLFEYFSETQRNKGNFPGRFSGRQFSNSRSEMNVSTLELGDSALYLCASRSAGQEIYEQYFGPGTRLTVT.

The DNA of the CDR3 is TGTGCCAGCAGTCTCCCCCCTGGCAGGGATAGCTCCTACAATGAGCAGTTCTTC. It is translated as CASSLPPGRDSSYNEQFF. This rearrangement joins TRBV28 to TRBJ2-1, with a possible D match to TRBD1 (5 bases). The CDR3 is 18 amino acids. In germline, CDR1 is MDHEN, CDR2 SYDVKM. The V gene lost 5 bases and the J gene lost 0 bases, with 20 bases spanning the gap. The full variable domain, with the rest looked up from reference TRBV28 and TRBJ2-1, is DVKVTQSSRYLVKRTGEKVFLECVQDMDHENMFWYRQDPGLGLRLIYFSYDVKMKEKGDIPEGYSVSREKKERFSLILESASTNQTSMYLCASSLPPGRDSSYNEQFFGPGTRLTVL.

The rearrangement uses TRBV5-1 and TRBJ1-3; a weak D match, TRBD1 (5 bases). This CDR3 is 18 amino acids long. From germline, CDR1 is SGHRS and CDR2 YFSETQ. V lost 0 bases, J lost 0 bases, and 16 bases lay in between. The CDR3 loop is CASSLGQRAASSGNTIYF. CDR3 in DNA: TGCGCCAGCAGCTTGGGACAGCGGGCCGCCTCCTCTGGAAACACCATATATTTT.

CDR3 in amino acids: CSASWGTSGGADTQYF. CDR3 in DNA: TGCAGTGCTAGTTGGGGGACTAGCGGGGGGGCAGATACGCAGTATTTT. The chain has TRBV20-1 and TRBJ2-3; 16 bases map to TRBD2. The trim removed 3 bases at V and 4 bases at J, leaving 4 bases unmatched. In germline, CDR1 is DFQATT, CDR2 SNEGSKA (reference sequence). This CDR3 has 16 amino acids.

This chain joins TRBV4-2 and TRBJ2-7; D is perhaps TRBD2 (5 bases). This CDR3 spans 14 amino acids. Germline CDR1 is LGHNA and CDR2 is YNFKEQ. V was pared by 1 base and J by 7 bases, with 14 bases between. Here the CDR3 reads CASSQGVVPGEQYF. CDR3 bases: TGTGCCAGCAGCCAAGGTGTAGTCCCGGGGGAGCAGTACTTC.

The chain links TRBV11-3 to TRBJ1-2; TRBD1 matches 10 bases. This CDR3 comprises 13 residues. The trim removed 4 bases at V and 8 bases at J, leaving 4 bases unmatched. Germline lookup yields CDR1 SGHNT and CDR2 YENEEA. The CDR3 protein is CASSSGTGEGYTF. The CDR3 region has the DNA TGTGCCAGCAGCTCCGGGACAGGGGAAGGCTACACCTTC.

This clone was seen more than once but under ten times. The rearrangement uses TRBV30 and TRBJ2-2; D perhaps matches TRBD2 (6 bases). The CDR3 totals 14 residues. Germline CDR1 reads GTSNPN; CDR2 reads SVGIG (reference sequence). V was shortened by 3 bases and J by 6 bases, with 14 bases between the two germline ends. In DNA, the CDR3 is TGTGCCTGGAGGCCAGGGACGGGGGCCGGGGAGCTGTTTTTT. Residues: CAWRPGTGAGELFF.

There are a few counts of this clone. V gene TRBV11-2 combines with J gene TRBJ2-7; no definite D call. This CDR3 region has 13 residues. Trimming stripped 0 bases from V and 3 bases from J, with 6 bases between. Germline V lookup: CDR1 SGHAT, CDR2 FQNNGV. The DNA for the CDR3 is TGTGCCAGCAGCTTAGATTCAGGCTACGAGCAGTACTTC. Its translation is CASSLDSGYEQYF.

The chain uses TRBV5-6 and TRBJ2-5; D is undetermined. CDR1 is SGHDT and CDR2 is YYEEEE in the germline V gene. Trimming shortened V by 5 bases and J by 5 bases, and 13 bases separated the two germline ends. The CDR3 contains 13 residues. CDR3 loop: CASRYEWQETQYF. As DNA, the CDR3 is TGTGCCAGCAGATATGAATGGCAGGAGACCCAGTACTTC.

This rearrangement joins TRBV15 to TRBJ2-2, with a tentative D call TRBD2 (6 bases). V lost 6 bases to trimming and J lost 7 bases, with 9 bases between them. The CDR3 has 12 residues. CDR1 is LNHNV, CDR2 YYDKDF, per germline (reference sequence). CDR3 sequence: CATRQGGGELFF. The CDR3, as DNA: TGTGCCACCAGGCAGGGAGGCGGGGAGCTGTTTTTT.

The V and J genes are TRBV30 and TRBJ1-6; maybe TRBD1 (6 bases). Trimming cost V 3 bases and J 6 bases, with 15 bases left between them. This CDR3 spans 15 amino acids. CDR1 GTSNPN and CDR2 SVGIG come from the germline V gene (reference sequence). The CDR3 nucleotides read TGTGCCTGGAGACGGTTCGGGACAAGTAATTCACCCCTCCACTTT. It codes for CAWRRFGTSNSPLHF.

The chain joins TRBV5-6 to TRBJ2-4, with a tentative D call TRBD1 (6 bases). The CDR3 is 13 residues long. Germline lookup yields CDR1 SGHDT and CDR2 YYEEEE. Trimming cost V 4 bases and J 9 bases, with 14 bases left between them. In nucleotides, the CDR3 is TGTGCCAGCAGCCGGACAGTTGGCGTCATTCAGTACTTC. Translating gives CASSRTVGVIQYF.

The chain joins TRBV4-2 to TRBJ2-1, with D possibly being TRBD2 (6 bases). Germline assignment: CDR1 LGHNA and CDR2 YNFKEQ. The CDR3 totals 12 residues. Trimming removed 1 base at V and 13 bases at J, with 11 bases between. CDR3 residues: CASSQGDSTQFF. The CDR3 nucleotides read TGTGCCAGCAGCCAAGGGGACTCTACCCAGTTCTTC.

This chain joins TRBV7-9 and TRBJ2-1; TRBD1 might be the D (5 bases). With 5 bases removed from V and 7 bases from J, the gap between germline ends came to 18 bases. CDR1 and CDR2 (germline): SEHNR, FQNEAQ (reference sequence). This CDR3 region has 15 residues. Here the CDR3 reads CASSPVGVGSNEQFF. As DNA, the CDR3 is TGTGCCAGCAGCCCCGTAGGGGTCGGATCGAATGAGCAGTTCTTC.

The chain uses TRBV7-3 and TRBJ2-7; 10 bases map to TRBD2. Per germline, CDR1 SGHTA and CDR2 FQGTGA. This CDR3 contains 14 residues. The trim removed 3 bases at V and 7 bases at J, leaving 6 bases unmatched. CDR3 loop: CASSFRTSGLEQYF. The CDR3 DNA is TGTGCCAGCAGCTTTCGGACTAGCGGTTTAGAGCAGTACTTC. The whole variable domain, filled in from reference TRBV7-3 and TRBJ2-7, reads GAGVSQTPSNKVTEKGKYVELRCDPISGHTALYWYRQSLGQGPEFLIYFQGTGAADDSGLPNDRFFAVRPEGSVSTLKIQRTERGDSAVYLCASSFRTSGLEQYFGPGTRLTVT.

This sequence joins TRBV3-1 (or the pseudogene TRBV3-2) and TRBJ1-5; D is possibly TRBD1 (5 bases). The CDR3 is 14 residues long. The germline V gene has CDR1 LGHDT and CDR2 YNNKEL (reference sequence). V lost 4 bases, J lost 3 bases, and 10 bases lay in between. CDR3 DNA sequence: TGTGCCAGCAGCCCATTGACAGACAATCAGCCCCAGCATTTT. Amino acid sequence: CASSPLTDNQPQHF.

The V gene is TRBV10-3, the J gene TRBJ2-1; 7 nucleotides match TRBD1. The CDR3 sequence is 14 residues long. Losses at the gene ends were 7 bases for V and 0 bases for J; bases not matched to a gene: 3. Germline values: CDR1 ENHRY, CDR2 SYGVKD. As DNA, the CDR3 is TGTGCCATCAAGACAGGGAACTCCTACAATGAGCAGTTCTTC. Amino acids: CAIKTGNSYNEQFF.

This clone appeared once. The rearrangement uses TRBV11-2 and TRBJ1-3; 8 bases align to TRBD1. J lost 2 bases, V lost 0 bases, and 3 bases had no gene match. The germline CDR1 and CDR2 sequences are SGHAT and FQNNGV. CDR3 length: 16 amino acids. The CDR3 spells CASSLDQGATGNTIYF. In DNA form, the CDR3 reads TGTGCCAGCAGCTTAGATCAGGGGGCTACTGGAAACACCATATATTTT.

The chain joins TRBV6-1 to TRBJ2-7; D is perhaps TRBD2 (5 bases). The V end lost 0 bases, the J end lost 3 bases, and 12 bases lay between the germline ends. This CDR3 is built from 15 residues. The germline V gene has CDR1 MNHNS and CDR2 SASEGT. The CDR3 protein is CASSEAQAVNYEQYF. As DNA, the CDR3 is TGTGCCAGCAGTGAAGCGCAAGCGGTGAACTACGAGCAGTACTTC.

This clone was found a few times. The rearrangement joins TRBV5-8 to TRBJ1-1; D might be TRBD1 (5 bases). The CDR3 spans 12 residues. V lost 2 bases and J 10 bases, leaving 12 bases between the germline ends. Germline V lookup: CDR1 SGHTS, CDR2 YDEGEE. The CDR3 sequence: CASSFLRTTAFF. In DNA, the CDR3 is TGTGCCAGCAGCTTCTTAAGGACAACAGCTTTCTTT.

V is TRBV5-1 and J is TRBJ2-5; 10 positions match TRBD2. This CDR3 is 16 amino acids long. V was pared by 4 bases and J by 5 bases, with 11 bases of the junction left unmatched. Germline V CDR1 and CDR2: SGHRS, YFSETQ. The CDR3 DNA follows: TGCGCCAGCAGCCGGAGCCTAGCGGGGGCATGGGAGACCCAGTACTTC. Its protein is CASSRSLAGAWETQYF.

V usage is TRBV5-1 and J usage is TRBJ2-7; D gene uncertain. Germline V lookup: CDR1 SGHRS, CDR2 YFSETQ. Trimming shortened V by 0 bases and J by 6 bases, and 13 bases separated the two germline ends. This CDR3 has 14 amino acids. The CDR3 spells CASSLALAPSEQYF. CDR3 sequence (DNA): TGCGCCAGCAGCTTGGCCTTGGCTCCTTCCGAGCAGTACTTC.

This clone was seen only once. The chain joins TRBV6-5 to TRBJ2-3, with TRBD1 matching over 7 bases. Germline CDR1 and CDR2: MNHEY and SVGAGI. The V segment lost 6 bases and the J segment 4 bases; nucleotides outside the gene matches: 10. The CDR3 sequence is 15 residues long. CDR3 sequence (DNA): TGTGCCAGCAGGGAGACAGGGAGCGCCGCAGATACGCAGTATTTT. It yields the protein CASRETGSAADTQYF.

The CDR3 sequence: CASSFLGLAGDNEQFF. The CDR3 DNA is TGTGCCAGCAGTTTCCTGGGACTAGCGGGGGACAATGAGCAGTTCTTC. The chain couples TRBV28 to TRBJ2-1, with 14 bases identical to TRBD2. Germline assignment: CDR1 MDHEN and CDR2 SYDVKM. This CDR3 region has 16 residues. The J segment lost 5 bases and the V segment lost 3 bases, leaving 3 bases of the junction unmatched.

The rearrangement uses TRBV13 and TRBJ2-1, with 11 bases aligning to TRBD2. Germline V CDR1 and CDR2: PRHDT, FYEKMQ (reference sequence). This CDR3 spans 13 amino acids. Trimming at V came to 5 bases and at J to 10 bases, leaving 4 bases not matched to a gene. The CDR3 loop reads CASSPGLADEQFF. CDR3 DNA sequence: TGTGCCAGCAGCCCGGGACTAGCGGACGAGCAGTTCTTC.

The chain combines TRBV11-3 with TRBJ1-1; maybe TRBD1 (6 bases). Between the trimmed V and J ends, which lost 5 bases and 8 bases, there was a span of 15 bases. CDR1 is SGHNT and CDR2 is YENEEA in the germline V gene. This CDR3 is built from 13 residues. CDR3 protein: CASSPTGQLEAFF. In nucleotides, the CDR3 is TGTGCCAGCAGCCCCACGGGACAATTGGAAGCTTTCTTT.

The rearrangement uses TRBV2 and TRBJ1-1; D is possibly TRBD1 (5 bases). This CDR3 is built from 13 residues. Germline CDR1 SNHLY, CDR2 FYNNEI. Trimming removed 6 bases from V and 6 bases from J, with 14 bases in between. The CDR3 spells CASSDGAGPEAFF. In nucleotides, the CDR3 is TGTGCCAGCAGCGACGGCGCGGGGCCTGAAGCTTTCTTT.

The CDR3: CASSAQGALETQYF. The CDR3, as DNA: TGTGCCAGCAGCGCACAGGGGGCCTTGGAGACCCAGTACTTC. The chain combines TRBV11-3 with TRBJ2-5; 9 nucleotides line up with TRBD1. This CDR3 is built from 14 residues. V dropped 5 bases and J dropped 5; count of bases not matched to a gene: 6. Germline CDR1 and CDR2: SGHNT and YENEEA.